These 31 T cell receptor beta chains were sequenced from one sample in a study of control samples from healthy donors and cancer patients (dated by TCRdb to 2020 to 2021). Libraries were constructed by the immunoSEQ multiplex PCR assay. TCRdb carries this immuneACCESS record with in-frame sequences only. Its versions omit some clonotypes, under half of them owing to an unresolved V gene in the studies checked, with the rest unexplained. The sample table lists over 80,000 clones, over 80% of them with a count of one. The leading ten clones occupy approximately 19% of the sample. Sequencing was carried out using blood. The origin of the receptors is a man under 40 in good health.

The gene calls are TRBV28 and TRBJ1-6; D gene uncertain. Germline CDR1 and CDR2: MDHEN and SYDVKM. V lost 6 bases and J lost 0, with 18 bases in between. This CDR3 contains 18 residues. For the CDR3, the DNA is TGTGCCAGCAGCCTATATGGGGTCGGAAGCTCCTATAATTCACCCCTCCACTTT. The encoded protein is CASSLYGVGSSYNSPLHF. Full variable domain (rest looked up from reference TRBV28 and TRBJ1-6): DVKVTQSSRYLVKRTGEKVFLECVQDMDHENMFWYRQDPGLGLRLIYFSYDVKMKEKGDIPEGYSVSREKKERFSLILESASTNQTSMYLCASSLYGVGSSYNSPLHFGNGTRLTVT.

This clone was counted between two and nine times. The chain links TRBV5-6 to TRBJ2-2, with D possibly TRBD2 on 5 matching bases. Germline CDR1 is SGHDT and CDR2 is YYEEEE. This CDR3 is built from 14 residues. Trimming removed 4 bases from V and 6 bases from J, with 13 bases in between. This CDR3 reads CASSQLTRAGELFF. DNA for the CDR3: TGTGCCAGCAGCCAGCTCACTAGAGCCGGGGAGCTGTTTTTT.

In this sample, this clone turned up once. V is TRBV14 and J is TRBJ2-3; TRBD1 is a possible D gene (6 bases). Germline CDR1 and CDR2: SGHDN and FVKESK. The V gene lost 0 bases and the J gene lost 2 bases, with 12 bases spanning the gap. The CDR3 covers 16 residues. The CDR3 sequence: CASSQDLAGDTDTQYF. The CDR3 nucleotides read TGTGCCAGCAGCCAAGACCTAGCAGGGGACACAGATACGCAGTATTTT.

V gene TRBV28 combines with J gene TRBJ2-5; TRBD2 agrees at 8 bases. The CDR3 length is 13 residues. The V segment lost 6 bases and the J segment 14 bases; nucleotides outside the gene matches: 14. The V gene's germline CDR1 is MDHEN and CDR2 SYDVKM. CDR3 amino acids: CASSRGASGRVYF. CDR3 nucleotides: TGTGCCAGCAGCCGGGGGGCTAGCGGGCGGGTTTACTTC.

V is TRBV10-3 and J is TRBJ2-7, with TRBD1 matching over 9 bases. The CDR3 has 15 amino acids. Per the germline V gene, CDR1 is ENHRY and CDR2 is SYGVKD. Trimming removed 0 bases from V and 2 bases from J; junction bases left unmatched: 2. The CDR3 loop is CAISESGTGTYEQYF. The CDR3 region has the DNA TGTGCCATCAGTGAGTCGGGGACAGGGACCTACGAGCAGTACTTC.

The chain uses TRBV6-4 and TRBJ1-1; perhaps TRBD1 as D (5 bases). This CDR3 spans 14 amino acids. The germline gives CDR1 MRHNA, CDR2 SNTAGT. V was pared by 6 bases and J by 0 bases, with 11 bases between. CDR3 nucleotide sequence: TGTGCCAGCAGCCCGGGGGGAGTGAACACTGAAGCTTTCTTT. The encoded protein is CASSPGGVNTEAFF.

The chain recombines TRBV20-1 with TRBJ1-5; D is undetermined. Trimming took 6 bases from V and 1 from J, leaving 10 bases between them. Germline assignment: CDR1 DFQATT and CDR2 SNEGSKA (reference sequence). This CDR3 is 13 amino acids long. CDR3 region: CSASTTSNQPQHF. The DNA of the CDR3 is TGCAGTGCCAGTACGACGAGCAATCAGCCCCAGCATTTT.

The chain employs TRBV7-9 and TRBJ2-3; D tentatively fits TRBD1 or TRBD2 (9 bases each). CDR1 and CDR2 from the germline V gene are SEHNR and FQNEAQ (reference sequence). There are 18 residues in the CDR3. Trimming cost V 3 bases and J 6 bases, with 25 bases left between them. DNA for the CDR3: TGTGCCAGCAGCTTCGGACAGGGGAGACTAGCGGCTACTGATACGCAGTATTTT. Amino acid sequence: CASSFGQGRLAATDTQYF.

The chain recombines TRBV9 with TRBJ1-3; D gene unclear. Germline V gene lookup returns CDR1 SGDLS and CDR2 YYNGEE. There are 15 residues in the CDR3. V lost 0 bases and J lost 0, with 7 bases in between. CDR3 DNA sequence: TGTGCCAGCAGCGTAGCAGGAAGCTCTGGAAACACCATATATTTT. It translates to CASSVAGSSGNTIYF.

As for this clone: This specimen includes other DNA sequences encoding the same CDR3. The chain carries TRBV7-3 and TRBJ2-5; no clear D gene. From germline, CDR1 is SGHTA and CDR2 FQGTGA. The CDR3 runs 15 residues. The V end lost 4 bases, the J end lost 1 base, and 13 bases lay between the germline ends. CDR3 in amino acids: CASSSDTLRQETQYF. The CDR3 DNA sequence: TGTGCCAGCAGCTCCGACACGCTCCGCCAAGAGACCCAGTACTTC.

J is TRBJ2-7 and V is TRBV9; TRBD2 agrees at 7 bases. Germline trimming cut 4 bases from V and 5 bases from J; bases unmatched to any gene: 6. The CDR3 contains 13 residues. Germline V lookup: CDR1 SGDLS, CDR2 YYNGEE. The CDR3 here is CASSPRGVNEQYF. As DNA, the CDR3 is TGTGCCAGCAGCCCCCGGGGGGTTAACGAGCAGTACTTC.

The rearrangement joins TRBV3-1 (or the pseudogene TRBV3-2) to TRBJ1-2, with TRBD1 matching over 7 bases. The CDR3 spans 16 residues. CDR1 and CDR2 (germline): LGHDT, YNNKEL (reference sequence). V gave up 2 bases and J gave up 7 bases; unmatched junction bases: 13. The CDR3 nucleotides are TGTGCCAGCAGCCAAACAATCCCAACAGGGGCCGGTGGCTACACCTTC. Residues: CASSQTIPTGAGGYTF.

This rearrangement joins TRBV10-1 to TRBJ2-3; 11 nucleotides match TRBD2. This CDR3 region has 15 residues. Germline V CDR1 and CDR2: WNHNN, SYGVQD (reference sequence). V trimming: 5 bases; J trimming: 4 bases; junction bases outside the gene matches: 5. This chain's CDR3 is CASSKTSGVADTQYF. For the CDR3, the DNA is TGCGCCAGCAGTAAGACTAGCGGGGTGGCAGATACGCAGTATTTT.

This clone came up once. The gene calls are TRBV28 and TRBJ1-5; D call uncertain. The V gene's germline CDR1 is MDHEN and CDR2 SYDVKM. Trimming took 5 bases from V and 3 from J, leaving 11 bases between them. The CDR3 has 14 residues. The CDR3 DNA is TGTGCCAGCAGTCTCCCGTTAACCAATCAGCCCCAGCATTTT. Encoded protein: CASSLPLTNQPQHF.

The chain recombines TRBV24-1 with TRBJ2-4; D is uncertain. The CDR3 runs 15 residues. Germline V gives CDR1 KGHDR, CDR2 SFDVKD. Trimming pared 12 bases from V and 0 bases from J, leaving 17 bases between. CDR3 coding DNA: TGTGCCCCACTCAGAGGCGAGCTAGCCAAAAACATTCAGTACTTC. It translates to CAPLRGELAKNIQYF.

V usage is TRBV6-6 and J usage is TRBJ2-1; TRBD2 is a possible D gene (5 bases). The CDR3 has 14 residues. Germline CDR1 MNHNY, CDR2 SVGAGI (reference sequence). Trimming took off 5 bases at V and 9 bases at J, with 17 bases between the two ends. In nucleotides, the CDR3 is TGTGCCAGCAGTACGGGAAAAGTTGTGTCTGAGCAGTTCTTC. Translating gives CASSTGKVVSEQFF.

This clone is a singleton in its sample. The CDR3 bases are TGCGCCAGCAGACAGATCTCAGGGGGCTCCTACAATGAGCAGTTCTTC. Translating gives CASRQISGGSYNEQFF. J is TRBJ2-1 and V is TRBV5-1, with TRBD1 matching over 7 bases. CDR1 is SGHRS, CDR2 YFSETQ, per germline. J lost 0 bases, V lost 5 bases, and 8 bases had no gene match. The CDR3 consists of 16 residues.

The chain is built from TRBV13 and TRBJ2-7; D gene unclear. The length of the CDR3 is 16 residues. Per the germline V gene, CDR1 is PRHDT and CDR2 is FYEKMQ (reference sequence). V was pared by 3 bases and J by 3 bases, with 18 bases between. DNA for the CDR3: TGTGCCAGCAGCTTTTCGGCGAGCCCTTCTGGCTACGAGCAGTACTTC. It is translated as CASSFSASPSGYEQYF.

CDR3 sequence reads: CATSDSFSGSTDTQYF. The CDR3 nucleotides are TGTGCCACCAGTGATTCCTTTAGCGGAAGTACAGATACGCAGTATTTT. This chain links TRBV24-1 with TRBJ2-3, with a possible D match to TRBD2 (6 bases). The ends were cut back, 2 bases at V and 3 bases at J, with 14 bases in the middle. Germline CDR1 is KGHDR and CDR2 is SFDVKD. This CDR3 has 16 amino acids.

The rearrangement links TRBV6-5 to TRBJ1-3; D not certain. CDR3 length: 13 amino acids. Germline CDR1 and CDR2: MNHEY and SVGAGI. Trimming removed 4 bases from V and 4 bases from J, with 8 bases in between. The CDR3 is CASSLRVGNTIYF. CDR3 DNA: TGTGCCAGCAGTTTACGAGTGGGAAACACCATATATTTT.

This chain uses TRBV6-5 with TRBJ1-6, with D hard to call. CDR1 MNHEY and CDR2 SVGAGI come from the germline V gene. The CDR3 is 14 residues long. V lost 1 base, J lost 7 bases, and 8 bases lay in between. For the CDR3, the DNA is TGTGCCAGCAGTTACTTGGGCCACAATTCACCCCTCCACTTT. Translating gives CASSYLGHNSPLHF.

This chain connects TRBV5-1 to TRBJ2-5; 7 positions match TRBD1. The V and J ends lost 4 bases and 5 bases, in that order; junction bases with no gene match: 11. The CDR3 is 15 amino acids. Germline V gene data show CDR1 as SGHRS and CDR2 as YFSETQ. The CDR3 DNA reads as TGCGCCAGCAGCGTTGGGACAGATATGGGGGAGACCCAGTACTTC. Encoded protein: CASSVGTDMGETQYF.

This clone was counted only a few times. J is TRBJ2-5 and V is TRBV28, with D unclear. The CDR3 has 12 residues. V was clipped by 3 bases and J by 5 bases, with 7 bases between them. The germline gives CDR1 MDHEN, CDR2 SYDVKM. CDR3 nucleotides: TGTGCCAGCAGTTTGAGCACGGAGACCCAGTACTTC. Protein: CASSLSTETQYF.

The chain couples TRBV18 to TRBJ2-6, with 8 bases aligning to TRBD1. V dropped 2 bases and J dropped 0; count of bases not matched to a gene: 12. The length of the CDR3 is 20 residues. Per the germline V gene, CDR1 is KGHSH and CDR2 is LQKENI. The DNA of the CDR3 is TGTGCCAGCTCACCATCATTGGGTGGGACAGGACGCTCTGGGGCCAACGTCCTGACTTTC. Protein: CASSPSLGGTGRSGANVLTF.

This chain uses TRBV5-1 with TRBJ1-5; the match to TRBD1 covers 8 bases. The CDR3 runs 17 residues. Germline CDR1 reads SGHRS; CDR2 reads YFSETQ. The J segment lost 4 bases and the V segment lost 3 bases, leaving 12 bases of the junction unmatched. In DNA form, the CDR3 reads TGCGCCAGCAGCTCCGGACAGGGATGGGGACAAAATCAGCCCCAGCATTTT. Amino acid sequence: CASSSGQGWGQNQPQHF.

The CDR3 sequence is CASSPRDRGVHEQFF. CDR3 DNA: TGTGCCAGCAGCCCGCGGGACAGGGGAGTGCATGAGCAGTTCTTC. The V call is TRBV9, the J call TRBJ2-1; 10 bases fit TRBD1. Germline-derived CDR1 and CDR2 are SGDLS and YYNGEE. The CDR3 length is 15 residues. J gave up 8 bases and V 4 bases, and 9 bases lay outside the gene matches.

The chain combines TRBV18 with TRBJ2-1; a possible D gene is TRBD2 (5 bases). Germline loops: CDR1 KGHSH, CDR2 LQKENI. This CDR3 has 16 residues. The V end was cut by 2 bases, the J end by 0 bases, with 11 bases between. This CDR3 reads CASSPARASSYNEQFF. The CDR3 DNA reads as TGTGCCAGCTCACCAGCGCGGGCGAGCTCCTACAATGAGCAGTTCTTC.

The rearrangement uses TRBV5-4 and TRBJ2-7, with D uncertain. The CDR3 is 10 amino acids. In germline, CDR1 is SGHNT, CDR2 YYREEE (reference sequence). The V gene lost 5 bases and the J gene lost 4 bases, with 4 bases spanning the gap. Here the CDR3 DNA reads TGTGCCAGCAGGCTTTACGAGCAGTACTTC. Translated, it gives CASRLYEQYF.

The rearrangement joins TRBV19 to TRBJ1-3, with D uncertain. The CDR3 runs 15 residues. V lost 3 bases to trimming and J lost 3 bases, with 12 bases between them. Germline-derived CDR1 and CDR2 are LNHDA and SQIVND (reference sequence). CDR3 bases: TGTGCCAGTAGTATTATCCTGGGATTTGGAAACACCATATATTTT. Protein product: CASSIILGFGNTIYF.

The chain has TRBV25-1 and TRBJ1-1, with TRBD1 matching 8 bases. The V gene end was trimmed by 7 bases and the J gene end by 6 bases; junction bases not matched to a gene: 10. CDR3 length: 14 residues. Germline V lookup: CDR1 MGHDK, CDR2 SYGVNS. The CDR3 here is CASKPDRVGAEAFF. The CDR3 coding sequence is TGTGCCAGCAAACCGGACAGGGTAGGGGCTGAAGCTTTCTTT.

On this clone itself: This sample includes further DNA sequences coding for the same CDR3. The CDR3 region is CASRQQRLSGSSYNEQFF. DNA for the CDR3: TGTGCCAGCAGGCAACAAAGGTTAAGTGGTAGCTCCTACAATGAGCAGTTCTTC. J is TRBJ2-1 and V is TRBV27; D is unresolved. With 6 bases removed from V and 0 bases from J, the gap between germline ends came to 21 bases. This CDR3 contains 18 residues. Germline CDR1 is MNHEY and CDR2 is SMNVEV (reference sequence).